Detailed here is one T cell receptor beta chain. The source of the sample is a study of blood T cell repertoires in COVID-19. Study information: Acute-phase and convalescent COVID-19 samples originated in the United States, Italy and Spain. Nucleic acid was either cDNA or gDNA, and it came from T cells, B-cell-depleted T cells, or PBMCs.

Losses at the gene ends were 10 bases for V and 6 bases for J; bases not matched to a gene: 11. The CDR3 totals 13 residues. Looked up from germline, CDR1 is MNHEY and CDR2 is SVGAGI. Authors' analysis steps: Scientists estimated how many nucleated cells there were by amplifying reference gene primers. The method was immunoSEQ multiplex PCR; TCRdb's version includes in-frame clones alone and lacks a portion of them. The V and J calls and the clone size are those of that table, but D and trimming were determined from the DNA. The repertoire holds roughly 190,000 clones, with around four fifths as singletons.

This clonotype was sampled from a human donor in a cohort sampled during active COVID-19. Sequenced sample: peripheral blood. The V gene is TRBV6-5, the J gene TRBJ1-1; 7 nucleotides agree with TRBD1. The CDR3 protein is CATIPQGWSEAFF. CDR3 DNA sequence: TGTGCCACCATTCCACAGGGGTGGTCTGAAGCTTTCTTT.